This T cell receptor beta chain was captured by sequencing in a study of cytomegalovirus exposure and HLA in healthy donors. Findings and caveats of the study: In a later analysis, several top co-occurrence clusters appeared linked to parvovirus B19, influenza, CMV and Epstein-Barr virus. Investigators reported about 160 TCR beta chains as tied to cytomegalovirus. Rare TCR sequences dominated, though some public TCRs recurred in many donors. Some segments of the V type, notably TRBV6-2 and TRBV6-3, were excluded as indistinguishable.

The CDR3 totals 15 residues. Germline assignment: CDR1 MNHEY and CDR2 SMNVEV (reference sequence). PCR primers comprised 60 Vbeta and 13 Jbeta primers. The repertoire was sequenced with immunoSEQ multiplex PCR; TCRdb's copy has only in-frame clones and lacks some. The repertoire has 120,000 or so clones, 75% of them found once; the top ten carry about 2.8%. On this clone: Its matching antigen is unknown. At one end, the junction sequence differs from germline, possibly due to a read error.

The gene calls are TRBV27 and TRBJ2-3; a weak D match, TRBD2 (5 bases). This clonotype was obtained from a woman in her thirties or forties in good health and CMV-seropositive. Sequencing was done on a sample of PBMCs. The CDR3 spells CASSFFRESTDTQYF. The CDR3 region has the DNA TGTGCCAGCAGTTTCTTTCGGGAAAGCACCGATACGCAGTATTTT.